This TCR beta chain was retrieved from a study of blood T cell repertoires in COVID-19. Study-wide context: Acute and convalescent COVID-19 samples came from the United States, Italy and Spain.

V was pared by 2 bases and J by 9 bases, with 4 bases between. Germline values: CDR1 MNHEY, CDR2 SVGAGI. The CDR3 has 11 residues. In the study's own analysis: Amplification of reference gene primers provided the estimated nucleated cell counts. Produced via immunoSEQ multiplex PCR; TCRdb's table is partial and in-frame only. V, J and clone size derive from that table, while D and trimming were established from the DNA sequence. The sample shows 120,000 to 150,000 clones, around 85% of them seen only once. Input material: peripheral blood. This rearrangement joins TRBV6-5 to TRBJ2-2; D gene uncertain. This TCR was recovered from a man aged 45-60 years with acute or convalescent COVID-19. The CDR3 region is CASSYGRELFF. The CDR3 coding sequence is TGTGCCAGCAGTTACGGCCGGGAGCTGTTTTTT.